This entry describes one TCR beta chain. This specimen comes from a study of blood T cell repertoires in COVID-19. Study background: The analysed material was cDNA or gDNA that came from T cells, B-cell-depleted T cells, or PBMCs.

The protocol was immunoSEQ multiplex PCR, while the TCRdb copy is restricted to in-frame clones and leaves out a portion. Of about 140,000 clones in the sample, about 87% are singletons; the top ten hold 2.5%. The CDR3 length is 14 residues. The V gene lost 5 bases and the J gene lost 7 bases, with 18 bases spanning the gap. Per the germline V gene, CDR1 is SGHVT and CDR2 is SQSDAQ. The sample comprised peripheral blood. The chain has TRBV7-4 and TRBJ2-7; D is uncertain. This sequence originates from a human donor with COVID-19, enrolled during active disease. The donor label of this sample is uncertain. CDR3: CASSHTAGVSEQYF. The CDR3, as DNA: TGTGCCAGCAGCCATACCGCAGGCGTCTCAGAGCAGTACTTC.